The clone carrying this T cell receptor (beta chain) rates as medium-sized. Its specificity is unknown. CDR3 size: 16 residues. CDR1 KGHSH and CDR2 LQKENI come from the germline V gene. V was pared by 3 bases and J by 0 bases, with 11 bases between. A mixed TRB-A/B primer pool amplified rearranged TRB by multiplex touch-down PCR. MiXCR, applied by TCRdb to the multiplex PCR reads, yields one record per CDR3 protein. The repertoire includes approximately 20,000 distinct CDR3 sequences, around 40% of them detected once, and 17% sits in the top ten. These data are taken from a study of T cell repertoires in aging, cancer and after chemotherapy. Findings of the study overall: The repertoire data cannot show anything about immunological memory following chemotherapy.

TCR beta rearrangements were amplified from peripheral blood genomic DNA. The TCR comes from a human donor with a solid tumor. The chain combines TRBV18 with TRBJ2-2; D possibly corresponds to TRBD2 (6 bases). The sample taken for sequencing was blood. The CDR3 sequence is CASSPAGKSNTGELFF. The CDR3 coding sequence is TGTGCCAGCTCACCTGCGGGGAAATCGAACACCGGGGAGCTGTTTTTT. Supplemented by reference TRBV18 and TRBJ2-2, the full variable domain reads NAGVMQNPRHLVRRRGQEARLRCSPMKGHSHVYWYRQLPEEGLKFMVYLQKENIIDESGMPKERFSAEFPKEGPSILRIQQVVRGDSAAYFCASSPAGKSNTGELFFGEGSRLTVL.